The next 23 T cell receptor beta chains were all read from a single sample in a study of blood T cell repertoires in COVID-19. Only in-frame clones appear in the TCRdb table, and some are missing; sequencing was by immunoSEQ multiplex PCR. The sample carries about 430,000 clones, 70% to 90% recorded once. The specimen was PBMCs or T cells enriched from blood (not recorded which). These receptors were taken from a woman aged 18-29 years who had been exposed to COVID-19.

This rearrangement joins TRBV30 to TRBJ1-2; 9 bases agree with TRBD1. The junction had 5 bases not matched to a gene; V was cut back by 1 base and J by 8 bases. The germline V gene encodes CDR1 GTSNPN and CDR2 SVGIG (reference sequence). The CDR3 has 13 amino acids. CDR3 DNA: TGTGCCTGGAGTGATACAGGGGGCGAAGGCTACACCTTC. It specifies CAWSDTGGEGYTF.

This chain uses TRBV27 with TRBJ1-4; no clear D gene. Germline CDR1 reads MNHEY; CDR2 reads SMNVEV (reference sequence). V shed 2 bases and J shed 4 bases, with 8 bases lying between them. The CDR3 contains 14 residues. CDR3 region: CASSLGPLNEKLFF. The CDR3 DNA reads as TGTGCCAGCAGTTTAGGGCCCCTTAATGAAAAACTGTTTTTT.

CDR3 DNA: TGCGCCAGCAGCCGATCAGTGGCGGGGGGTTACACCGGGGAGCTGTTTTTT. Amino acid sequence: CASSRSVAGGYTGELFF. The V call is TRBV4-3, the J call TRBJ2-2; 8 bases fit TRBD2. The germline CDR1 and CDR2 sequences are LGHNA and YSLEER. With V trimmed by 4 bases and J by 3 bases, 10 bases remained unmatched. The CDR3 runs to 17 residues.

V usage is TRBV29-1 and J usage is TRBJ1-3; no clear D. The V end lost 1 base, the J end lost 0 bases, and 10 bases lay between the germline ends. The V gene's germline CDR1 is SQVTM and CDR2 ANQGSEA. This CDR3 has 15 amino acids. The CDR3 sequence is CSVEGTEDSGNTIYF. The CDR3 bases are TGCAGCGTTGAAGGGACGGAGGACTCTGGAAACACCATATATTTT.

This clone was observed a few times. The chain links TRBV28 to TRBJ2-1; D might be TRBD2 (7 bases). Germline V lookup: CDR1 MDHEN, CDR2 SYDVKM. The CDR3 has 21 amino acids. With 2 bases removed from V and 0 bases from J, the gap between germline ends came to 26 bases. CDR3 sequence reads: CASSLIMGAGSGTISYNEQFF. The DNA of the CDR3 is TGTGCCAGCAGTTTAATAATGGGGGCAGGCAGCGGGACAATCTCCTACAATGAGCAGTTCTTC.

There are a few counts of this clone. The chain joins TRBV7-2 to TRBJ1-5, with D possibly being TRBD1 (5 bases). The CDR3 contains 15 residues. Germline CDR1 reads SGHTA; CDR2 reads FQGNSA. V was cut by 5 bases and J by 1 base, with 12 bases left in between. Here the CDR3 reads CASSPQRGSNQPQHF. In nucleotides, the CDR3 is TGTGCCAGCAGCCCGCAGCGGGGGAGCAATCAGCCCCAGCATTTT.

This chain uses TRBV5-6 with TRBJ2-1; 16 bases line up with TRBD2. Germline V gives CDR1 SGHDT, CDR2 YYEEEE. This CDR3 has 17 residues. V trimming: 3 bases; J trimming: 15 bases; junction bases outside the gene matches: 15. CDR3 in amino acids: CASSSLGLAGGQGQSFF. CDR3 DNA sequence: TGTGCCAGCAGCTCCCTGGGACTAGCGGGGGGGCAAGGACAGTCGTTCTTC.

This chain connects TRBV19 to TRBJ2-2; 8 bases are shared with TRBD1. The length of the CDR3 is 17 residues. Trimming at V came to 1 base and at J to 2 bases, leaving 6 bases not matched to a gene. Germline CDR1 LNHDA, CDR2 SQIVND (reference sequence). CDR3 sequence: CASSIVGGTGNTGELFF. The DNA for the CDR3 is TGTGCCAGTAGTATAGTTGGTGGGACAGGCAACACCGGGGAGCTGTTTTTT. Based on the CDR3 plus reference TRBV19 and TRBJ2-2, the full variable domain is DGGITQSPKYLFRKEGQNVTLSCEQNLNHDAMYWYRQDPGQGLRLIYYSQIVNDFQKGDIAEGYSVSREKKESFPLTVTSAQKNPTAFYLCASSIVGGTGNTGELFFGEGSRLTVL.

To note about this clone: The junction departs from germline at one end; a sequencing error may be responsible. V and J are TRBV28 and TRBJ1-6; perhaps TRBD1 as D (6 bases). This CDR3 region has 13 residues. CDR1 is MDHEN, CDR2 SYDVKM, per germline. The CDR3 is CACRGLRWSPLHF. In nucleotides, the CDR3 is TGTGCCTGCAGGGGCCTCCGGTGGTCACCCCTCCACTTT.

V and J are TRBV4-2 and TRBJ2-5, with a possible D match to TRBD2 (6 bases). The CDR3 runs 14 residues. V was pared by 3 bases and J by 1 base, with 9 bases between. CDR1 is LGHNA, CDR2 YNFKEQ, per germline. The CDR3 coding sequence is TGTGCCAGCAGCCACACTAGCCTCCAAGAGACCCAGTACTTC. Its protein product is CASSHTSLQETQYF.

The rearrangement links TRBV28 to TRBJ1-2; 8 bases are a match to TRBD1. The V and J ends lost 2 bases and 7 bases, in that order; junction bases with no gene match: 9. Germline values: CDR1 MDHEN, CDR2 SYDVKM. The CDR3 sequence is 15 residues long. The DNA of the CDR3 is TGTGCCAGCAGTTTACTACAGGGGGTTGGGATTGGCTACACCTTC. Its protein product is CASSLLQGVGIGYTF.

The V and J genes are TRBV28 and TRBJ1-1; unclear D gene. Looked up from germline, CDR1 is MDHEN and CDR2 is SYDVKM. There are 15 residues in the CDR3. Trimming removed 4 bases at V and 0 bases at J, with 12 bases between. CDR3 sequence reads: CASSSNLGLNTEAFF. As DNA, the CDR3 is TGTGCCAGCAGTTCGAACCTAGGCCTGAACACTGAAGCTTTCTTT.

This rearrangement joins TRBV2 to TRBJ2-3, with 12 positions matching TRBD1. From germline, CDR1 is SNHLY and CDR2 FYNNEI. The CDR3 totals 19 residues. After removal of 2 bases from V and 0 bases from J, the junction contained 9 bases not matched to a gene. This CDR3 is CASSEFWDRGRTSTDTQYF. In DNA form, the CDR3 reads TGTGCCAGCAGTGAATTTTGGGACAGGGGGCGGACTAGCACAGATACGCAGTATTTT.

The chain carries TRBV7-2 and TRBJ2-7; TRBD1 aligns across 9 bases. This CDR3 region has 16 residues. V shed 0 bases and J 4 bases; nucleotides not matched to a gene: 7. Germline CDR1 and CDR2: SGHTA and FQGNSA. The CDR3 reads CASSLASGQGSYEQYF. CDR3 DNA sequence: TGTGCCAGCAGCTTAGCCTCGGGACAGGGTTCTTACGAGCAGTACTTC.

This rearrangement joins TRBV15 to TRBJ1-3, with no clear D. This CDR3 is built from 14 residues. Germline V CDR1 and CDR2: LNHNV, YYDKDF (reference sequence). Trimming removed 8 bases from V and 0 bases from J, with 11 bases in between. CDR3 coding DNA: TGTGCCACCGAGGGTTATTCCTCTGGAAACACCATATATTTT. Residues: CATEGYSSGNTIYF.

The V and J genes are TRBV4-1 and TRBJ2-1; 9 bases line up with TRBD2. Germline values: CDR1 MGHRA, CDR2 YSYEKL. This CDR3 comprises 16 residues. The V gene end was trimmed by 1 base and the J gene end by 6 bases; junction bases not matched to a gene: 7. CDR3 amino acids: CASSQVASGILNEQFF. The DNA of the CDR3 is TGCGCCAGCAGCCAAGTAGCTAGCGGGATTCTCAATGAGCAGTTCTTC.

The rearrangement joins TRBV21-1 to TRBJ1-3; the table names TRBD1, a call not compared with the DNA. TRBV21-1 is a documented pseudogene. The CDR3 spans 18 residues. The CDR3 here is CASSKRTDRAPSGNTIYF. CDR3 coding DNA: TGTGCCAGCAGCAAAAGGACAGATCGGGCCCCCTCTGGAAACACCATATATTTT.

The chain combines TRBV29-1 with TRBJ1-6; a possible D gene is TRBD1 (5 bases). Germline assignment: CDR1 SQVTM and CDR2 ANQGSEA. With 7 bases removed from V and 1 base from J, the gap between germline ends came to 8 bases. The CDR3 length is 13 residues. The CDR3 nucleotides are TGCAGCGCCAGGGAATCCTATAATTCACCCCTCCACTTT. Protein: CSARESYNSPLHF.

J is TRBJ2-5 and V is TRBV21-1; TRBD2 is the table's D call, not checked against the DNA. TRBV21-1 is a recognized pseudogene. The CDR3 is 13 residues long. The CDR3 here is CASSTNPGETQYF. In nucleotides, the CDR3 is TGTGCCAGCAGCACGAACCCGGGAGAGACCCAGTACTTC.

The chain links TRBV25-1 to TRBJ2-4; TRBD2 matches 11 bases. The trim removed 3 bases at V and 1 base at J, leaving 8 bases unmatched. This CDR3 spans 18 amino acids. CDR1 and CDR2 from the germline V gene are MGHDK and SYGVNS. CDR3 loop: CASSDLAGGPGAKNIQYF. CDR3 in DNA: TGTGCCAGCAGTGACCTAGCGGGAGGCCCCGGGGCCAAAAACATTCAGTACTTC.

The table lists this clone with a count of one. The CDR3 DNA reads as TGTGCCAGCGCCTGGGGACAGCCTAAAAACGTCGTCCATGGCTACACCTTC. As protein: CASAWGQPKNVVHGYTF. The chain carries TRBV27 and TRBJ1-2, with 7 bases matching TRBD1. The CDR3 consists of 17 residues. Per the germline V gene, CDR1 is MNHEY and CDR2 is SMNVEV (reference sequence). The J segment lost 6 bases and the V segment lost 8 bases, leaving 21 bases of the junction unmatched.

The CDR3 region is CASSLAIAGDQPQHF. As DNA, the CDR3 is TGTGCCAGCAGCTTAGCGATCGCAGGGGATCAGCCCCAGCATTTT. This chain uses TRBV7-2 with TRBJ1-5; a possible D gene is TRBD1 (6 bases). Germline values: CDR1 SGHTA, CDR2 FQGNSA. V was cut by 0 bases and J by 5 bases, with 11 bases left in between. The CDR3 length is 15 residues.

This chain joins TRBV27 and TRBJ2-2; D ambiguous. Germline CDR1 MNHEY, CDR2 SMNVEV (reference sequence). V was clipped by 3 bases and J by 4 bases, with 6 bases between them. The CDR3 is 13 amino acids. CDR3: CASSLGTTGELFF. Written as DNA, the CDR3 is TGTGCCAGCAGTTTGGGCACCACCGGGGAGCTGTTTTTT.